This TCR beta chain was sequenced during a study of shared clonotypes between healthy human individuals (dated by TCRdb to 2020 to 2022). Some background on the complete study: Three men and two women, aged 18 to 49 years, made up the cohort. Per donor, three plates each were used for CD4 naive and CD4 memory, two for CD8 naive, and one for CD8 memory. To estimate repertoire size and how much clonotypes are shared between individuals, the study performed deep sequencing of blood TCR repertoires from roughly five healthy adults. Different laboratories and diverse techniques were used to prepare libraries and sequence TCR repertoires, to increase sequencing depth and limit assay-specific biases. Per donor, leukapheresis produced somewhere between about 0.9 and 9 billion PBMCs. Here is what the overall study found, with its caveats: Naive subsets generally had larger estimated clonotype richness than memory subsets. Higher generation probabilities were observed for clonotypes shared by all four sorted-subset donors than for non-shared clonotypes. About 5% of naive CD4, 3% to 3.5% of naive CD8, 2.3% of memory CD4, and around 0.4% of memory CD8 clonotypes were shared across several donors. Only blood was sampled, and tissue TCR repertoires likely differ from those in blood. Because the study included only a small number of donors, the genetic and exposure-history diversity represented was limited. Based on pairwise subsampling, the degree of clonotype sharing among donors was expected to be affected by sequencing depth. Rarefaction of sorted-subset datasets indicated incomplete sequencing despite the large sequencing depth.

Healthy HIV-negative adults with no recently reported acute infections or vaccinations were included as donors. All donors were Caucasian adults living in Nashville, Tennessee, USA. Magnetic negative selection was used to enrich CD4+ T cells, after which naive cells were positively selected on CD45RA and the negative fraction became the memory subset. Blood was collected by leukapheresis, and PBMCs were isolated by Ficoll-Histopaque density gradient centrifugation and then cryopreserved in liquid nitrogen vapor phase. Analytical flow cytometry was used to check the purity and quantity of every magnetically sorted T cell population. Each sorted fraction had its genomic DNA isolated and then quantified by UV absorbance on a Nanodrop 2000c. Using the deep immunoSEQ assay, TCR CDR3 regions were amplified from genomic DNA by multiplex PCR. Extracted genomic DNA from each cell subset was distributed evenly across all wells of several immunoSEQ 96-well plates, and each plate was treated as a replicate. For sorted subsets, each replicate PCR was loaded with about 200 ng genomic DNA, equivalent to 25,000 to 35,000 T cell genomes. Purified libraries were measured with a Qubit 3.0 fluorometer, size-checked on a Bioanalyzer 2100, and measured again with the KAPA Library Quantification kit. A separate single-read 150-cycle Illumina NextSeq 550 flow cell was used to sequence each immunoSEQ 96-well plate. For the original study's pipeline: Because only junctional sequences without quality scores were contained in the immunoSEQ output, filtering matching that applied to full-length reads could not be performed. To assign V/J genes and CDR3, sequences were annotated using PyIR, a Python wrapper for IgBLAST v1.9, with IMGT germline references. Any read was removed if the V/J assignment was weak (E-value above 1e-6), the CDR3 was missing, or the read contained stop codons, out-of-frame junctions, or ambiguous translated residues. V3J clonotypes were defined by identical inferred V gene, J gene, and CDR3 amino acid sequence. Percentage overlap between repertoires was computed as shared unique clonotypes divided by the size of the smaller repertoire. Repertoire richness was assessed with RTK rarefaction, the Chao1 estimator, and Recon v2.1 estimates of unobserved clonotypes. For all TCRbeta clonotypes obtained by the gDNA method from a handful of donors, generation probabilities were computed with OLGA. TCRdb provides this immuneACCESS table in a form limited to in-frame rearrangements. Some clones are lacking; in checked studies, under half of them reflect an unresolved V gene, and why the rest are absent is not known. That table furnishes V, J and clone size, whereas the DNA furnished D and trimming. The sample data list millions of clones, and more than 80% of these were observed just once. The ten largest make up roughly 0.13% of the sample.

In the case of this clone: The antigen this receptor binds is unknown. Base qualities were left out, and no much larger clone turns up one base away.

CDR1 and CDR2 (SGHRS, YFSETQ) derive from the germline V gene. The CDR3, cysteine through phenylalanine, is 14 amino acids long. The read is trimmed to its CDR3 DNA, 42 bases read in frame from base 1. V sheds 4 bases and J sheds 2 bases, leaving 12 bases between their ends. This receptor was obtained from a man between 18 and 29 years old in good health. The chain uses TRBV5-1 and TRBJ2-5; the D gene cannot be resolved beyond TRBD1 or TRBD2, each matching 5 bases. Sequenced input: naive CD4+ T cells sorted from blood. In light of the paper, this sample's cell subset or site label describes: CD45RA+ positively selected. The bases read TGCGCCAGCAGCCCGGGGACGGAACAAGAGACCCAGTACTTC. This yields the protein CASSPGTEQETQYF.